What follows is one T cell receptor (beta chain) and its context. Its antigen is as yet unknown. The record originates from a study of T cell clonotyping in hematopoietic cell transplantation. CDR3 length: 14 amino acids. CDR1 and CDR2 (germline): SGDLS, YYNGEE. With V trimmed by 4 bases and J by 9 bases, 11 bases remained unmatched. Whole-study results and caveats: Higher Inverse Simpson Index values in graft donor and pretransplant recipient predicted broader posttransplant TCR diversity.

Noted time point: recipient sample about 28 days before transplant, after cytoreduction. Recipients were bled about 28 days pretransplant and at posttransplant days 30, 100, 180. Clones were read by immunoSEQ multiplex PCR, and TCRdb kept only the in-frame ones, dropping some. The sample yields 15,000 to 20,000 clones, 60% to 85% seen once. The J gene is TRBJ2-5, the V gene TRBV9, with 8 bases that match TRBD2. Sequencing used peripheral blood mononuclear cells, obtained before stem cell transplant. The clonotype originates from a man in his sixties with acute myeloid leukemia. Some clones in this sample may be carry-over from other donors' samples. The chain's CDR3 is CASSPLGGLDAQYF. CDR3 nucleotide sequence: TGTGCCAGCAGCCCCCTGGGGGGACTAGATGCCCAGTACTTC.